The 30 T cell receptor beta chains below come from one sample, sequenced in a study of radiotherapy plus CTLA-4 blockade in lung cancer. The data were produced by immunoSEQ multiplex PCR, yet TCRdb's version contains in-frame clones alone and is incomplete. Of 86,000 or so clones listed, 60% to 85% were seen once; the top ten hold 3.5% to 4.5%. The sequencing here drew on peripheral blood, taken from a patient treated with radiotherapy plus ipilimumab. These receptors were collected from a human donor with non-small cell lung cancer who had a partial response to radiotherapy plus ipilimumab. Some clones in this sample may be carry-over from other donors' samples.

A note on this clone: At one boundary the junction diverges from the germline segment, which might be a read error. DNA of the CDR3: TGTGCCAGCAGCTTGGACAGGCGCAGGACCCCTTTT. It yields the protein CASSLDRRRTPF. The rearrangement uses TRBV5-4 and TRBJ1-1; possibly TRBD1 for D (5 bases). This CDR3 is 12 amino acids long. Per the germline V gene, CDR1 is SGHNT and CDR2 is YYREEE (reference sequence).

A note on this clone: At one of its ends the junction is not consistent with the germline gene, which may arise from a read error. The chain has TRBV5-4 and TRBJ1-2; possibly TRBD1 for D (5 bases). This CDR3 region has 9 residues. CDR1 and CDR2 (germline): SGHNT, YYREEE (reference sequence). The CDR3 loop reads CASSSLDSF. CDR3 nucleotides: TGTGCCAGCAGCTCCCTTGACAGCTTC.

The V gene is TRBV9, the J gene TRBJ2-7; 7 bases match TRBD2. The J segment lost 7 bases and the V segment lost 0 bases, leaving 4 bases of the junction unmatched. The germline V gene has CDR1 SGDLS and CDR2 YYNGEE. The CDR3 runs to 13 residues. The CDR3 reads CASSVAFGREQYF. The CDR3 region has the DNA TGTGCCAGCAGCGTAGCTTTCGGGAGGGAGCAGTACTTC.

The gene calls are TRBV6-5 and TRBJ1-5; D is unresolved. V was shortened by 2 bases and J by 3 bases, with 5 bases between the two germline ends. The CDR3 runs 13 residues. Per germline, CDR1 MNHEY and CDR2 SVGAGI. This CDR3 reads CASSYDTNQPQHF. CDR3 sequence (DNA): TGTGCCAGCAGTTACGACACCAATCAGCCCCAGCATTTT.

In its sample, this clone was seen a few times. The gene calls are TRBV28 and TRBJ2-7; weak D call: TRBD1 (6 bases). Germline V gene sequence: CDR1 MDHEN, CDR2 SYDVKM. This CDR3 comprises 15 residues. Trimming stripped 4 bases from V and 2 bases from J, with 15 bases between. The CDR3 sequence is CASSSPGQPPYEQYF. The CDR3 DNA follows: TGTGCCAGCAGTTCCCCCGGACAGCCGCCCTACGAGCAGTACTTC.

V usage is TRBV16 and J usage is TRBJ1-2; TRBD1 agrees at 9 bases. CDR1 and CDR2 (germline): KGHSY, FQNENV. The CDR3 consists of 16 residues. Unmatched junction bases numbered 9, after V lost 3 bases and J lost 4 bases. CDR3 sequence (DNA): TGTGCCAGCAGCCATTTCGGGACAGGGCTTCGCTATGGCTACACCTTC. Translation gives CASSHFGTGLRYGYTF.

The chain combines TRBV2 with TRBJ1-1, with 11 bases that match TRBD1. Trimming removed 6 bases from V and 12 bases from J; junction bases left unmatched: 6. Germline CDR1 and CDR2: SNHLY and FYNNEI. CDR3 length: 12 residues. CDR3 amino acids: CASSRTGGISFF. CDR3 bases: TGTGCCAGCAGCCGGACAGGGGGCATATCTTTCTTT.

This chain uses TRBV28 with TRBJ2-2, with 8 bases that match TRBD2. Germline trimming cut 5 bases from V and 8 bases from J; bases unmatched to any gene: 13. This CDR3 region has 16 residues. Per germline, CDR1 MDHEN and CDR2 SYDVKM. The CDR3 DNA follows: TGTGCCAGCAGTCCCCGGGGTAGCGGGATTGTAGGGGAGCTGTTTTTT. This gives the protein CASSPRGSGIVGELFF.

The chain joins TRBV7-8 to TRBJ1-1, with a tentative D call TRBD1 (6 bases). The V gene's germline CDR1 is SGHVS and CDR2 FQNEAQ. The V end was cut by 5 bases, the J end by 1 base, with 17 bases between. CDR3 length: 16 amino acids. The CDR3 sequence is CASSLLTLTGNTEAFF. In nucleotides, the CDR3 is TGTGCCAGCAGCCTTTTAACCCTGACAGGGAACACTGAAGCTTTCTTT.

The chain joins TRBV7-6 to TRBJ1-5; D is undetermined. The CDR3 is 14 amino acids. Per the germline V gene, CDR1 is SGHVS and CDR2 is FNYEAQ. V was trimmed by 2 bases and J by 10 bases, leaving 15 bases between them. CDR3 nucleotide sequence: TGTGCCAGCAGCTTATCCGACGCCCAGGCTCCCCAGCATTTT. Protein: CASSLSDAQAPQHF.

The V call is TRBV6-1, the J call TRBJ2-5, with 13 bases identical to TRBD2. With 3 bases clipped from V and 4 bases from J, the junction kept 11 bases outside the gene matches. This CDR3 is 18 amino acids long. Per the germline V gene, CDR1 is MNHNS and CDR2 is SASEGT. DNA for the CDR3: TGTGCCAGCAGTGAGAAGGGTTCCGGACTAGCGGGAGTAGAGACCCAGTACTTC. It translates to CASSEKGSGLAGVETQYF.

This chain joins TRBV28 and TRBJ1-5; no firm D call. Germline CDR1 reads MDHEN; CDR2 reads SYDVKM. This CDR3 region has 14 residues. With 6 bases removed from V and 1 base from J, the gap between germline ends came to 10 bases. The CDR3 reads CASRTPGSNQPQHF. The CDR3 coding sequence is TGTGCCAGCAGGACGCCGGGGAGCAATCAGCCCCAGCATTTT.

The chain carries TRBV6-4 and TRBJ2-3, with TRBD2 matching over 10 bases. The junction had 10 bases not matched to a gene; V was cut back by 0 bases and J by 1 base. This CDR3 spans 19 amino acids. Germline CDR1 and CDR2: MRHNA and SNTAGT. DNA of the CDR3: TGTGCCAGCAGTGACTCGACACTAGCGGGAAAAACAGGCACAGATACGCAGTATTTT. Protein product: CASSDSTLAGKTGTDTQYF.

Turning to this clone: The identical CDR3 is also encoded by other nucleotide sequences in the sample. The chain combines TRBV5-6 with TRBJ2-3, with D unclear. The CDR3 is 15 amino acids. The germline gives CDR1 SGHDT, CDR2 YYEEEE. V was cut by 0 bases and J by 6 bases, with 14 bases left in between. The CDR3 DNA reads TGTGCCAGCAGCTTGGATCCGACACACACGGATACGCAGTATTTT. This encodes CASSLDPTHTDTQYF.

The CDR3, as DNA: TGCGCCAGCAGCTTGGCCGCCGGGGGGGCCTTTAATGAGCAGTTCTTC. Amino acids: CASSLAAGGAFNEQFF. The chain links TRBV5-1 to TRBJ2-1; 8 positions match TRBD2. The V gene's germline CDR1 is SGHRS and CDR2 YFSETQ. J lost 7 bases, V lost 0 bases, and 9 bases had no gene match. The CDR3 length is 16 residues.

V gene TRBV29-1 combines with J gene TRBJ2-3; 7 nucleotides match TRBD2. The CDR3 is 14 amino acids. In germline, CDR1 is SQVTM, CDR2 ANQGSEA. V lost 4 bases, J lost 6 bases, and 10 bases stayed unmatched. In nucleotides, the CDR3 is TGCAGCGTTGGGGGGGACTCGCGGGGGGATACGCAGTATTTT. It yields the protein CSVGGDSRGDTQYF.

This chain links TRBV5-6 with TRBJ2-7; 8 nucleotides line up with TRBD1. V gave up 4 bases and J gave up 5 bases; unmatched junction bases: 5. The CDR3 spans 13 residues. Looked up from germline, CDR1 is SGHDT and CDR2 is YYEEEE. DNA for the CDR3: TGTGCCAGCAGCGGGACAGGCCTCCACGAGCAGTACTTC. Translating gives CASSGTGLHEQYF. Full variable domain (remainder filled in from reference TRBV5-6 and TRBJ2-7): DAGVTQSPTHLIKTRGQQVTLRCSPKSGHDTVSWYQQALGQGPQFIFQYYEEEERQRGNFPDRFSGHQFPNYSSELNVNALLLGDSALYLCASSGTGLHEQYFGPGTRLTVT.

There are a few counts of this clone. This rearrangement joins TRBV5-6 to TRBJ2-6; weak D call: TRBD1 (5 bases). CDR3 size: 15 residues. The V gene's germline CDR1 is SGHDT and CDR2 YYEEEE. V was clipped by 3 bases and J by 2 bases, with 9 bases between them. The CDR3 here is CASSWGLAGANVLTF. CDR3 DNA sequence: TGTGCCAGCAGCTGGGGCCTCGCTGGGGCCAACGTCCTGACTTTC.

As DNA, the CDR3 is TGTGCCATCAGTGAGTCTATCCCCCGGCAGTACTTC. This translates into CAISESIPRQYF. This chain connects TRBV10-3 to TRBJ2-7; no clear D gene. Trimming removed 0 bases at V and 9 bases at J, with 9 bases between. This CDR3 has 12 residues. Per germline, CDR1 ENHRY and CDR2 SYGVKD.

The chain joins TRBV7-8 to TRBJ1-1; D call uncertain. The CDR3 consists of 12 residues. The ends were cut back, 2 bases at V and 6 bases at J, with 7 bases in the middle. CDR1 SGHVS and CDR2 FQNEAQ come from the germline V gene. The chain's CDR3 is CASSLLVSEAFF. The DNA for the CDR3 is TGTGCCAGCAGCTTACTCGTTTCTGAAGCTTTCTTT.

The sample holds one count of this clone. This chain connects TRBV5-4 to TRBJ2-5; 8 bases agree with TRBD2. Germline assignment: CDR1 SGHNT and CDR2 YYREEE (reference sequence). V was pared by 4 bases and J by 3 bases, with 8 bases of the junction left unmatched. This CDR3 is 15 amino acids long. In DNA, the CDR3 is TGTGCCAGCAGCCCAACTACTAGCGGAAAAGAGACCCAGTACTTC. It specifies CASSPTTSGKETQYF.

The CDR3 region is CASERTGTNTGELFF. The CDR3 DNA reads TGCGCCAGTGAAAGGACAGGGACAAACACCGGGGAGCTGTTTTTT. The V and J genes are TRBV5-1 and TRBJ2-2, with TRBD1 identical over 8 bases. The V gene end was trimmed by 8 bases and the J gene end by 2 bases; junction bases not matched to a gene: 8. The CDR3 runs to 15 residues. CDR1 and CDR2 from the germline V gene are SGHRS and YFSETQ. Using reference TRBV5-1 and TRBJ2-2 for the parts outside the CDR3, the full variable domain is KAGVTQTPRYLIKTRGQQVTLSCSPISGHRSVSWYQQTPGQGLQFLFEYFSETQRNKGNFPGRFSGRQFSNSRSEMNVSTLELGDSALYLCASERTGTNTGELFFGEGSRLTVL.

This chain uses TRBV19 with TRBJ2-3; 9 bases map to TRBD2. This CDR3 is built from 17 residues. Germline values: CDR1 LNHDA, CDR2 SQIVND (reference sequence). V shed 3 bases and J 2 bases; nucleotides not matched to a gene: 9. As DNA, the CDR3 is TGTGCCAGTAGTATCTTGGCGGGAGGGAAACTCACAGATACGCAGTATTTT. The encoded protein is CASSILAGGKLTDTQYF.

The V and J genes are TRBV5-6 and TRBJ1-2; the D is unclear. The V end was cut by 5 bases, the J end by 2 bases, with 16 bases between. The CDR3 loop spans 15 amino acids. CDR1 is SGHDT and CDR2 is YYEEEE in the germline V gene. The CDR3 region is CASRTPAGGNYGYTF. The CDR3 DNA reads as TGTGCCAGCAGAACACCGGCCGGCGGGAACTATGGCTACACCTTC. Using reference TRBV5-6 and TRBJ1-2 for the parts outside the CDR3, the full variable domain is DAGVTQSPTHLIKTRGQQVTLRCSPKSGHDTVSWYQQALGQGPQFIFQYYEEEERQRGNFPDRFSGHQFPNYSSELNVNALLLGDSALYLCASRTPAGGNYGYTFGSGTRLTVV.

The chain employs TRBV27 and TRBJ1-6; D is unclear. Per germline, CDR1 MNHEY and CDR2 SMNVEV (reference sequence). The V gene lost 3 bases and the J gene lost 6 bases, with 9 bases spanning the gap. The CDR3 sequence is 14 residues long. CDR3 coding DNA: TGTGCCAGCAGTTTTGGCCAGATTAATTCACCCCTCCACTTT. Its protein is CASSFGQINSPLHF.

The chain links TRBV11-1 to TRBJ2-7; TRBD1 matches 7 bases. There are 14 residues in the CDR3. V dropped 5 bases and J dropped 0; count of bases not matched to a gene: 4. Germline V gene lookup returns CDR1 SGHAT and CDR2 FQDESV (reference sequence). CDR3: CASSAGTDSYEQYF. In nucleotides, the CDR3 is TGTGCCAGCAGCGCCGGGACAGACTCCTACGAGCAGTACTTC.

The sample holds one count of this clone. The V call is TRBV6-1, the J call TRBJ1-1; a weak D match, TRBD1 (6 bases). The CDR3 is 14 residues long. The germline CDR1 and CDR2 sequences are MNHNS and SASEGT. Deletions cut 6 bases from V and 1 base from J, with 12 bases between. DNA for the CDR3: TGTGCCAGCAGGATATCACAGGGGAACACTGAAGCTTTCTTT. The encoded protein is CASRISQGNTEAFF.

This clone occurred a few times. The chain couples TRBV7-8 to TRBJ1-2; D is undetermined. The CDR3 length is 15 residues. Trimming took off 1 base at V and 5 bases at J, with 14 bases between the two ends. Germline CDR1 and CDR2: SGHVS and FQNEAQ. The CDR3 loop is CASSLDQADLYGYTF. CDR3 sequence (DNA): TGTGCCAGCAGCTTAGACCAGGCAGACCTGTATGGCTACACCTTC.

The chain uses TRBV7-3 and TRBJ1-6; weak D call: TRBD1 (5 bases). This CDR3 has 14 amino acids. The germline gives CDR1 SGHTA, CDR2 FQGTGA. Trimming removed 2 bases at V and 10 bases at J, with 12 bases between. The CDR3 spells CASSLQGGPSPLHF. The CDR3 coding sequence is TGTGCCAGCAGCTTACAGGGAGGACCCTCACCCCTCCACTTT.

The CDR3 reads CASSDFPPWREGYNEQFF. CDR3 nucleotides: TGCGCCAGCAGCGACTTTCCCCCATGGCGGGAGGGATACAATGAGCAGTTCTTC. V usage is TRBV10-2 and J usage is TRBJ2-1; 9 bases align to TRBD2. CDR1 WSHSY and CDR2 SAAADI come from the germline V gene. The ends lost 6 bases at V and 4 bases at J; junction bases unmatched: 16. CDR3 length equals 18 residues.